Each of the 30 T cell receptor beta chains below was sequenced from the same sample in a study of monozygotic twins with inflammatory bowel disease (dated by TCRdb to the late 2010s). The protocol used for the library was 5' RACE. For sequencing, an Illumina HiSeq 2500 was employed. The reads, reprocessed by TCRdb, yield one row per CDR3 protein sequence and no DNA. The table of this sample itemizes about 300,000 distinct CDR3 sequences. The ten largest clones add up to approximately 5.4% of the sample. The sequenced sample was blood. The receptors stem from a human donor with ulcerative colitis or Crohn's disease, or a healthy co-twin of an affected twin (not recorded which).

The chain uses TRBV9 and TRBJ1-5; the D gene TCRdb calls, TRBD1, cannot be checked with no DNA. This CDR3 region has 15 residues. Germline assignment: CDR1 SGDLS and CDR2 YYNGEE. The chain's CDR3 is CASSVGGQPNQPQHF.

This chain uses TRBV7-9 with TRBJ2-5. From germline, CDR1 is SEHNR and CDR2 FQNEAQ (reference sequence). CDR3 length: 14 residues. The chain's CDR3 is CASSFSKLQETQYF. The full variable domain, rest sourced from reference TRBV7-9 and TRBJ2-5, is DTGVSQNPRHKITKRGQNVTFRCDPISEHNRLYWYRQTLGQGPEFLTYFQNEAQLEKSRLLSDRFSAERPKGSFSTLEIQRTEQGDSAMYLCASSFSKLQETQYFGPGTRLLVL.

This chain connects TRBV18 to TRBJ1-1; checking the TCRdb D call of TRBD1 is not possible without DNA. The CDR3 extends over 13 amino acids. Germline V gene data show CDR1 as KGHSH and CDR2 as LQKENI. CDR3 loop: CASYGQGGTEAFF.

V usage is TRBV30 and J usage is TRBJ2-1. The CDR3 spans 13 residues. Germline CDR1 is GTSNPN and CDR2 is SVGIG (reference sequence). CDR3 loop: CAWSGLVWYEQFF.

The chain joins TRBV6-2 or TRBV6-3 to TRBJ2-6. From germline, CDR1 is MNHEY and CDR2 SVGEGT. CDR3 length: 13 residues. CDR3 sequence: CASSRAGANVLTF.

The rearrangement uses TRBV20-1 and TRBJ1-5; TCRdb indicates TRBD1, and absent DNA this call remains unverified. This CDR3 has 15 residues. Germline CDR1 is DFQATT and CDR2 is SNEGSKA (reference sequence). The CDR3 loop is CSARALTGLNQPQHF.

The chain recombines TRBV4-2 with TRBJ2-7. Germline V gene sequence: CDR1 LGHNA, CDR2 YNFKEQ. CDR3 length: 14 residues. The CDR3 spells CASSQDLQASEQYF.

The J gene is TRBJ2-3, the V gene TRBV12-3 or TRBV12-4; absent DNA, TCRdb's TRBD1 call cannot be checked. This CDR3 contains 17 residues. CDR3 in amino acids: CASSFFGSGTSTDTQYF.

V gene TRBV28 combines with J gene TRBJ1-1. Germline loops: CDR1 MDHEN, CDR2 SYDVKM. This CDR3 contains 12 residues. The CDR3 spells CASRSAGPQAFF.

This chain connects TRBV28 to TRBJ1-2. The CDR3 has 13 amino acids. Germline loops: CDR1 MDHEN, CDR2 SYDVKM. The CDR3 loop reads CASSSMGSYGYTF.

The rearrangement joins TRBV20-1 to TRBJ1-5. The CDR3 is 14 amino acids. Looked up from germline, CDR1 is DFQATT and CDR2 is SNEGSKA (reference sequence). Here the CDR3 reads CSAERSEGNQPQHF.

The CDR3 is CASSIDRGSSPLHF. The chain couples TRBV7-9 to TRBJ1-6; TCRdb's D call, TRBD1, is unchecked because there is no DNA. Germline CDR1 SEHNR, CDR2 FQNEAQ (reference sequence). This CDR3 region has 14 residues. The entire variable domain, with the rest obtained from reference TRBV7-9 and TRBJ1-6, is as follows: DTGVSQNPRHKITKRGQNVTFRCDPISEHNRLYWYRQTLGQGPEFLTYFQNEAQLEKSRLLSDRFSAERPKGSFSTLEIQRTEQGDSAMYLCASSIDRGSSPLHFGNGTRLTVT.

V gene TRBV2 combines with J gene TRBJ2-2; checking the TCRdb D call of TRBD2 is not possible without DNA. The CDR3 covers 16 residues. The germline CDR1 and CDR2 sequences are SNHLY and FYNNEI. This CDR3 reads CASSVLGGPNTGELFF.

The gene calls are TRBV27 and TRBJ2-7; TCRdb names TRBD1, which stays unverified in the absence of DNA. Germline CDR1 and CDR2: MNHEY and SMNVEV (reference sequence). There are 15 residues in the CDR3. The CDR3 spells CASSPVTGGSYEQYF.

The rearrangement joins TRBV28 to TRBJ2-1; TCRdb proposes TRBD2, but this gene call is untestable without DNA. The CDR3 loop spans 14 amino acids. Germline CDR1 is MDHEN and CDR2 is SYDVKM. The CDR3 region is CASTGIARVNEQFF.

The rearrangement uses TRBV30 and TRBJ2-5; TCRdb calls TRBD2, which cannot be checked without DNA. The CDR3 runs to 17 residues. Germline-derived CDR1 and CDR2 are GTSNPN and SVGIG (reference sequence). This chain's CDR3 is CAWSTPVIAGYQETQYF. The variable domain in full, with the rest retrieved from reference TRBV30 and TRBJ2-5, is SQTIHQWPATLVQPVGSPLSLECTVEGTSNPNLYWYRQAAGRGLQLLFYSVGIGQISSEVPQNLSASRPQDRQFILSSKKLLLSDSGFYLCAWSTPVIAGYQETQYFGPGTRLLVL.

V gene TRBV19 combines with J gene TRBJ2-1; TCRdb selects TRBD2, and the lack of DNA leaves this call unchecked. CDR3 size: 15 residues. From germline, CDR1 is LNHDA and CDR2 SQIVND (reference sequence). CDR3: CASSKLREAHNEQFF.

The chain carries TRBV14 and TRBJ2-7; without DNA, the TCRdb call of TRBD1 cannot be checked. CDR1 SGHDN and CDR2 FVKESK come from the germline V gene. There are 15 residues in the CDR3. CDR3 region: CASSQGQGGGNEQYF.

The chain carries TRBV6-5 and TRBJ1-1; the TRBD1 assignment by TCRdb is unverifiable without DNA. CDR1 and CDR2 (germline): MNHEY, SVGAGI. This CDR3 spans 15 amino acids. Here the CDR3 reads CASSYRAERNTEAFF.

The chain employs TRBV20-1 and TRBJ1-5; TCRdb's D call of TRBD1 is untestable without DNA. The CDR3 spans 16 residues. Germline CDR1 reads DFQATT; CDR2 reads SNEGSKA (reference sequence). CDR3 amino acids: CSARDPRGHINQPQHF.

The chain has TRBV7-8 and TRBJ2-1; the D call from TCRdb, TRBD2, cannot be confirmed without DNA. The CDR3 contains 15 residues. Germline values: CDR1 SGHVS, CDR2 FQNEAQ. This CDR3 reads CASSLLSGRTNEQFF.

The chain recombines TRBV6-1 with TRBJ1-5. Germline V gives CDR1 MNHNS, CDR2 SASEGT. CDR3 length equals 15 residues. This chain's CDR3 is CASSEEGLSNQPQHF.

V usage is TRBV20-1 and J usage is TRBJ1-2; the D call of TRBD1 rests on TCRdb alone, since no DNA is present to check it. Germline CDR1 and CDR2: DFQATT and SNEGSKA (reference sequence). This CDR3 is 13 amino acids long. CDR3: CSASPTGYEGYTF.

The chain carries TRBV11-2 and TRBJ2-3; with no DNA, the TCRdb D assignment of TRBD2 cannot be verified. Per the germline V gene, CDR1 is SGHAT and CDR2 is FQNNGV. The CDR3 extends over 14 amino acids. The CDR3 sequence is CASSLPAFRDTQYF.

This chain joins TRBV18 and TRBJ2-3; TCRdb names TRBD1, which stays unverified in the absence of DNA. The CDR3 spans 15 residues. CDR1 is KGHSH and CDR2 is LQKENI in the germline V gene. This CDR3 reads CASSSKARVTDTQYF.

The rearrangement links TRBV24-1 to TRBJ1-1; TCRdb picks TRBD1, but there is no DNA to check that call. This CDR3 spans 13 amino acids. CDR1 is KGHDR and CDR2 is SFDVKD in the germline V gene. The CDR3 loop reads CATEDRMNTEAFF.

The V call is TRBV18, the J call TRBJ2-4; the D call of TRBD2 rests on TCRdb alone, since no DNA is present to check it. Germline values: CDR1 KGHSH, CDR2 LQKENI. CDR3 length: 16 amino acids. CDR3 residues: CASSPTTLATSNIQYF.

V gene TRBV6-6 combines with J gene TRBJ2-3; TCRdb picks TRBD1, but there is no DNA to check that call. The CDR3 extends over 14 amino acids. CDR1 MNHNY and CDR2 SVGAGI come from the germline V gene (reference sequence). The CDR3 here is CASRPTLSTDTQYF.

The CDR3 protein is CASSLGLAGPDTQYF. V is TRBV5-1 and J is TRBJ2-3; TCRdb's D gene call, TRBD2, goes unchecked for lack of DNA. CDR1 SGHRS and CDR2 YFSETQ come from the germline V gene. The CDR3 extends over 15 amino acids.

The chain joins TRBV7-9 to TRBJ2-5; with no DNA, the TCRdb D assignment of TRBD1 cannot be verified. The CDR3 contains 16 residues. Germline V gene data show CDR1 as SEHNR and CDR2 as FQNEAQ (reference sequence). The CDR3 reads CASSSDRDRDLETQYF.